The clone carrying this TCR beta chain was detected many times. The sample originates from a study of low-dose radiotherapy and immunotherapy resistance in tumors. Study-wide context: Those assigned to Cohort 2 were treated with 1 Gy per fraction every two weeks (13 Gy in total over 26 weeks). One day prior to radiation and immunotherapy, intravenous cyclophosphamide at 200 mg/m2 was given, repeated every two weeks.

Germline CDR1 and CDR2: DFQATT and SNEGSKA (reference sequence). This CDR3 spans 15 amino acids. Between the trimmed V and J ends, which lost 3 bases and 8 bases, there was a span of 20 bases. TRAV- and TRBV-specific primers were used for first-strand cDNA, which covered alpha and beta chains. The PCR that amplified TCRs ran for 20 cycles, relying on a constant-region primer and a V-primer adapter. TCRdb processed the reads anew with MiXCR; each CDR3 protein has one entry. Counted here are approximately 89,000 distinct CDR3 sequences, approximately 20% occurring once; the ten biggest clones make up approximately 6%. Time point specified: before trial treatment. Low-dose radiotherapy, low-dose cyclophosphamide, aspirin, ipilimumab and nivolumab were all given to the donors.

The chain couples TRBV20-1 to TRBJ1-3; TRBD1 might be the D (5 bases). The sample in question was PBMCs, obtained before treatment. The clonotype was recovered from a male donor with prostate cancer. CDR3 coding DNA: TGCAGTGCTAGTGTCAACCCGGGCGTGGGGGACACCATATATTTT. Its protein is CSASVNPGVGDTIYF.